The source of this TCR beta chain is a study of blood T cell repertoires in COVID-19. Study processing details: Reference gene primer amplification gave nucleated cell count estimates. Method: immunoSEQ multiplex PCR; TCRdb's copy keeps in-frame clones and lacks some. V, J and clone size derive from that table, while D and trimming were established from the DNA sequence. The sample contains some 37,000 clones, roughly 88% of which appear only once. This CDR3 has 14 residues. The V gene lost 5 bases and the J gene lost 3 bases, with 11 bases spanning the gap. Germline CDR1 reads SNHLY; CDR2 reads FYNNEI.

The chain is built from TRBV2 and TRBJ1-5; D possibly corresponds to TRBD1 (5 bases). Sample: peripheral blood. This receptor was identified in a man in his 70s with acute or convalescent COVID-19. The DNA of the CDR3 is TGTGCCAGCAGTCGGACATTGAACAATCAGCCCCAGCATTTT. It specifies CASSRTLNNQPQHF.